Sequencing of this T cell receptor (beta chain) was carried out in a study of PD-L1 blockade in urothelial cancer. Looking at the study overall: Atezolizumab, begun by patients at some point between 2012 and 2014, was given at 1,200 mg intravenously every 3 weeks. Blood was subjected to analysis at 3 weeks (second dose) and 6 weeks following treatment start. Of some 30 patients, about two dozen were males with bladder-origin urothelial cancer. Patients had been given 0 to 3 earlier chemotherapy regimens.

Sequenced by immunoSEQ multiplex PCR; TCRdb stores in-frame clones only, minus some. The table has some 71,000 clones, 85% to 90% seen once. Germline CDR1 and CDR2: SGDLS and YYNGEE. J lost 2 bases, V lost 4 bases, and 8 bases had no gene match. The CDR3 runs 15 residues. This receptor was taken from a man aged 55 to 69 with urothelial cancer. This sequence joins TRBV9 and TRBJ2-7; TRBD1 matches 8 bases. Sequencing used PBMCs, obtained around atezolizumab (anti-PD-L1) treatment. The CDR3 sequence: CASSPTSRGPYEQYF. The CDR3 coding sequence is TGTGCCAGCAGCCCAACAAGCAGGGGGCCCTACGAGCAGTACTTC.